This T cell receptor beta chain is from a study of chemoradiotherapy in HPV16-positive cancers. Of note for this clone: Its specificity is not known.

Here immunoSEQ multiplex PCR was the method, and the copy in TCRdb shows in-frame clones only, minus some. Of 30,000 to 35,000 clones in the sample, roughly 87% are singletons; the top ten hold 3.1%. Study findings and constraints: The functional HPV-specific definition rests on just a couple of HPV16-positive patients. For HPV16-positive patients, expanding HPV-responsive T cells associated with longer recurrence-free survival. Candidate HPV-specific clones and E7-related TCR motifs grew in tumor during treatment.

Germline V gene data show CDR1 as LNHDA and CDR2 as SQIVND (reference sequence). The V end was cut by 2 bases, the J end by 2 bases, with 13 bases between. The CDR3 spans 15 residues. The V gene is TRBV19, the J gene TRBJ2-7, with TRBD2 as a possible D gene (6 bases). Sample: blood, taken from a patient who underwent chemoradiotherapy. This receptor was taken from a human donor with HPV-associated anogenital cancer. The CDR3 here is CASSIPGSLAYEQYF. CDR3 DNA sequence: TGTGCCAGTAGTATACCCGGGAGTCTCGCCTACGAGCAGTACTTC.